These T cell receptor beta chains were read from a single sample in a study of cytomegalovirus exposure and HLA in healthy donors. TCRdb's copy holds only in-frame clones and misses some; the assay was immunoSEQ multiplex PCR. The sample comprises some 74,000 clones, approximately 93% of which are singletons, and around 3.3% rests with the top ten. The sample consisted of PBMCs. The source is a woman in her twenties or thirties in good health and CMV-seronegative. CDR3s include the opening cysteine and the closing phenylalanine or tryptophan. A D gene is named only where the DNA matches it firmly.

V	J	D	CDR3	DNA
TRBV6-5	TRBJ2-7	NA	CASSYSISTRQYF	TGTGCCAGCAGTTACTCGATTTCCACAAGGCAGTACTTC
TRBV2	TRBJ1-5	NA	CASRFGEGQPQHF	TGTGCCAGCAGGTTTGGGGAGGGTCAGCCCCAGCATTTT
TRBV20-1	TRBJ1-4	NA	CSAKGQEKLFF	TGCAGTGCCAAGGGGCAAGAAAAACTGTTTTTT
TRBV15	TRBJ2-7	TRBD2	CATSRVGLVPGLRQSRLYEQYF	TGTGCCACCAGCAGAGTAGGATTAGTTCCGGGACTACGACAGAGCCGCCTCTACGAGCAGTACTTC
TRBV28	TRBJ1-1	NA	CASSFPAGGRTEAFF	TGTGCCAGCAGTTTCCCGGCGGGGGGGAGGACTGAAGCTTTCTTT
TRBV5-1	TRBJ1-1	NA	CASSSQHNTEAFF	TGCGCCAGCAGCTCGCAACATAACACTGAAGCTTTCTTT
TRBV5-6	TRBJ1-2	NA	CASSLSLEVYGYTF	TGTGCCAGCAGCCTGTCCCTTGAGGTCTATGGCTACACCTTC
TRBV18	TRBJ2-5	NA	CASSPPSTQETQYF	TGTGCCAGCTCACCACCGTCGACACAAGAGACCCAGTACTTC
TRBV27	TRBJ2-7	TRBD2	CASSSPGTSGSYEQYF	TGTGCCAGCAGTTCCCCAGGGACTAGCGGGTCCTACGAGCAGTACTTC
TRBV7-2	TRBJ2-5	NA	CASSRRETQYF	TGTGCCAGCAGCCGGAGGGAGACCCAGTACTTC
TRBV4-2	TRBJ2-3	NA	CASSPYDRSDTQYF	TGTGCCAGCAGCCCTTACGACAGATCAGATACGCAGTATTTT
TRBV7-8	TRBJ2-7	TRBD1	CASSLGQGDEQYF	TGTGCCAGCAGCCTCGGACAGGGGGACGAGCAGTACTTC
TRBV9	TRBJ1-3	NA	CASSAGDGNYGNTIYF	TGTGCCAGCAGCGCAGGGGACGGCAACTATGGAAACACCATATATTTT
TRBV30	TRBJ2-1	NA	CAWSETAPRGNEQFF	TGTGCCTGGAGTGAGACAGCGCCCAGGGGCAATGAGCAGTTCTTC
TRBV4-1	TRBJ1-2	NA	CASSQDGGGISYGYTF	TGCGCCAGCAGCCAAGATGGCGGCGGAATCTCCTATGGCTACACCTTC
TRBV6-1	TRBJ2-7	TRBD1	CASSRTGEAYEQYF	TGTGCCAGCTCCAGGACAGGGGAGGCCTACGAGCAGTACTTC
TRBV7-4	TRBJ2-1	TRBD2	CASSPIAGETHNEQFF	TGTGCCAGCAGCCCGATTGCGGGAGAGACTCACAATGAGCAGTTCTTC